Listed below are T cell receptor beta chains from one sample, sequenced in a study of immune evolution from preneoplasia to lung adenocarcinoma. Sequenced by immunoSEQ multiplex PCR; TCRdb stores in-frame clones only, minus some. The sample gives 6,500 to 7,500 clones, 79% of which show up once; around 3% is in the top ten. Sample: FFPE invasive lung adenocarcinoma tissue. The receptors here all came from a person aged 40 to 49 with lung adenocarcinoma. Both conserved end residues are part of each CDR3.

J | V | CDR3
TRBJ2-5 | TRBV11-3 | CASSFKGAETQYF
TRBJ1-2 | TRBV27 | CASSFTGDGYTF
TRBJ2-6 | TRBV29-1 | CSVRVSGANVLTF
TRBJ1-1 | TRBV29-1 | CSVLQGMNTEAFF
TRBJ2-7 | TRBV4-1 | CASSQLAGGTTNHYEQYF
TRBJ1-1 | TRBV4-2 | CASSQVPGVRYTEAFF
TRBJ1-1 | TRBV10-3 | CAISGLRDGLNTEAFF
TRBJ1-1 | TRBV28 | CASSFSTNTEAFF
TRBJ2-7 | TRBV7-8 | CASSLGQDPSYEQYF
TRBJ2-1 | TRBV18 | CASSVTGSSYNEQFF
TRBJ1-5 | TRBV19 | CASSFSTGDQSQHF
TRBJ2-7 | TRBV29-1 | CSVVQHEQYF
TRBJ1-1 | TRBV5-4 | CASSSRQEVFRTEAFF
TRBJ1-2 | TRBV19 | CASSIEQGANYGYTF
TRBJ1-2 | TRBV5-6 | CASGQGQYYGYTF
TRBJ1-5 | TRBV7-2 | CASSPRGSGPQHF
TRBJ2-7 | TRBV28 | CASNGQGVSYEQYF
TRBJ1-1 | TRBV7-9 | CASSQGGWANTEAFF
TRBJ2-7 | TRBV7-9 | CASSPGTSFIYEQYF
TRBJ2-3 | TRBV5-1 | CASSYGLLASDTQYF
TRBJ1-5 | TRBV28 | CASSTPGWGYQPQHF
TRBJ1-2 | TRBV7-9 | CASTGDRRDYGYTF
TRBJ2-6 | TRBV27 | CASSWGSGANVLTF
TRBJ1-1 | TRBV30 | CAWSGRGYDTEAFF
TRBJ2-3 | TRBV7-2 | CASSLDTDTQYF
TRBJ1-1 | TRBV10-3 | CAIRKTGGGEAFF
TRBJ2-2 | TRBV6-4 | CASSDTNTGELFF
TRBJ1-2 | TRBV10-2 | CASSEFKGVGYTF
TRBJ1-2 | TRBV5-6 | CASSPGGPRYGYTF
TRBJ1-2 | TRBV5-6 | CASSLARTGWDGYTF
TRBJ1-5 | TRBV28 | CASTRNPGQRNQPQHF
TRBJ1-2 | TRBV7-8 | CASSLMQSRGYTF
TRBJ2-1 | TRBV27 | CASRREGGLEQFF
TRBJ2-3 | TRBV6-5 | CASSPQRGTDTQYF
TRBJ1-5 | TRBV2 | CASNRQGSQPQHF
TRBJ2-3 | TRBV7-3 | CASSFQTSTDTQYF
TRBJ1-3 | TRBV30 | CAWSEEGTIYF
TRBJ2-7 | TRBV14 | CASSPRLAGGRRQYF
TRBJ1-1 | TRBV29-1 | CSVARRDSMNTEAFF
TRBJ1-5 | TRBV5-8 | CASSSGQEDKSNQPQHF
TRBJ1-2 | TRBV6-5 | CASSDRGLGYGYTF
TRBJ1-1 | TRBV19 | CASSIKAPGGYTEAFF
TRBJ1-1 | TRBV4-1 | CASSQPFGRNLMNTEAFF
TRBJ1-1 | TRBV6-1 | CASSENFGVNTEAFF
TRBJ1-4 | TRBV6-6 | CASSSRGEKLFF
TRBJ1-3 | TRBV30 | CAWIRPRSGNTIYF
TRBJ2-1 | TRBV5-1 | CASSYSSGTGYNEQFF
TRBJ1-2 | TRBV2 | CASSIFPDGNYGYTF
TRBJ2-2 | TRBV4-1 | CASSRNPRQGADTGELFF
TRBJ2-1 | TRBV28 | CASSSGLGSNNEQFF
TRBJ2-7 | TRBV11-3 | CASSLDQGGGEQYF
TRBJ2-5 | TRBV15 | CATSSSGGVGQRTQYF
TRBJ1-5 | TRBV18 | CASSTNSNQPQHF
TRBJ2-3 | TRBV5-1 | CASSLDGGRGTDTQYF
TRBJ1-5 | TRBV6-5 | CASSYRGEQPQHF
TRBJ2-2 | TRBV5-1 | CASSPGGDGGELFF
TRBJ1-4 | TRBV5-1 | CASSLVGAPNEKLFF
TRBJ2-3 | TRBV7-8 | CASNLGGHMGDTQYF